These 28 T cell receptor beta chains were sequenced from one sample in a study of CD8 T cells in ankylosing spondylitis. One entry per CDR3 protein results from TCRdb running MiXCR on the 5' RACE reads. The repertoire holds around 180,000 distinct CDR3 sequences, with 18% as singletons. What was sequenced was blood, either unsorted or a sorted T cell fraction (not recorded which). The receptors originated from a male donor aged 10 to 30 with ankylosing spondylitis or in good health (not recorded which).

This clonotype was observed at least ten times. V usage is TRBV5-1 and J usage is TRBJ2-4, with D possibly being TRBD1 (6 bases). CDR3 length: 13 residues. Germline loops: CDR1 SGHRS, CDR2 YFSETQ. V was shortened by 0 bases and J by 7 bases, with 8 bases between the two germline ends. CDR3 DNA: TGCGCCAGCAGCTTGGACAGGGAGAACATTCAGTACTTC. Its protein product is CASSLDRENIQYF.

Ten or more counts support this clonotype. The CDR3 DNA reads as TGCGCCAGCAGCCCCATGGGGGGTGGAAACACCATATATTTT. As protein: CASSPMGGGNTIYF. The chain joins TRBV5-1 to TRBJ1-3, with D possibly being TRBD1 (5 bases). The V end was cut by 4 bases, the J end by 3 bases, with 11 bases between. Germline V gene data show CDR1 as SGHRS and CDR2 as YFSETQ. The CDR3 runs to 14 residues.

This chain uses TRBV7-9 with TRBJ2-1; D is uncertain. The CDR3 sequence is 12 residues long. The V end lost 1 base, the J end lost 9 bases, and 7 bases lay between the germline ends. Germline CDR1 and CDR2: SEHNR and FQNEAQ (reference sequence). The CDR3 sequence: CASSLVVGEQFF. CDR3 sequence (DNA): TGTGCCAGCAGCTTAGTGGTCGGTGAGCAGTTCTTC.

The chain joins TRBV7-3 to TRBJ2-2, with a possible D match to TRBD2 (5 bases). CDR1 is SGHTA and CDR2 is FQGTGA in the germline V gene. Trimming took off 0 bases at V and 3 bases at J, with 11 bases between the two ends. The CDR3 covers 16 residues. CDR3 bases: TGTGCCAGCAGCTTAACTCCTAGCTCGTACACCGGGGAGCTGTTTTTT. Translating gives CASSLTPSSYTGELFF. The whole variable domain, remainder taken from reference TRBV7-3 and TRBJ2-2, is GAGVSQTPSNKVTEKGKYVELRCDPISGHTALYWYRQSLGQGPEFLIYFQGTGAADDSGLPNDRFFAVRPEGSVSTLKIQRTERGDSAVYLCASSLTPSSYTGELFFGEGSRLTVL.

In this sample, this clonotype turned up many times. The J gene is TRBJ2-5, the V gene TRBV4-1; 16 bases agree with TRBD2. V shed 6 bases and J 7 bases; nucleotides not matched to a gene: 11. The CDR3 loop spans 17 amino acids. Germline CDR1 is MGHRA and CDR2 is YSYEKL. The CDR3, as DNA: TGCGCCAGCAGGGGGACAGAGGGACTAGCGGGAGGGGGGACCCAGTACTTC. It specifies CASRGTEGLAGGGTQYF.

This clonotype was found many times. Mismatch with germline at one junction end may stem from a read error. The rearrangement links TRBV11-3 to TRBJ2-3; TRBD2 matches 7 bases. Looked up from germline, CDR1 is SGHNT and CDR2 is YENEEA. The CDR3 sequence is 13 residues long. The CDR3 region has the DNA TGTGCCAGCAACTTACCGCCGGGGGGAACGCAGTATTTT. Translating gives CASNLPPGGTQYF.

The chain couples TRBV2 to TRBJ2-3; 8 bases match TRBD2. After removal of 7 bases from V and 1 base from J, the junction contained 1 base not matched to a gene. This CDR3 spans 13 amino acids. Germline V gives CDR1 SNHLY, CDR2 FYNNEI. The CDR3 region has the DNA TGTGCCAGCACCGGGGGGGGCACAGATACGCAGTATTTT. Its protein is CASTGGGTDTQYF.

This clonotype occurred many times. The chain joins TRBV7-2 to TRBJ1-2; D call uncertain. CDR1 is SGHTA and CDR2 is FQGNSA in the germline V gene. The CDR3 spans 14 residues. Trimming pared 1 base from V and 2 bases from J, leaving 8 bases between. This chain's CDR3 is CASSLGKANYGYTF. The CDR3 bases are TGTGCCAGCAGCTTAGGGAAAGCCAACTATGGCTACACCTTC.

Many counts were recorded for this clonotype. The chain employs TRBV19 and TRBJ1-5; D might be TRBD1 (5 bases). In germline, CDR1 is LNHDA, CDR2 SQIVND (reference sequence). Trimming took 0 bases from V and 8 from J, leaving 8 bases between them. CDR3 length: 13 amino acids. The CDR3 sequence is CASSIEGVEPQHF. In DNA, the CDR3 is TGTGCCAGTAGTATAGAGGGGGTAGAGCCCCAGCATTTT. Combining the CDR3 with reference TRBV19 and TRBJ1-5 gives the whole variable domain DGGITQSPKYLFRKEGQNVTLSCEQNLNHDAMYWYRQDPGQGLRLIYYSQIVNDFQKGDIAEGYSVSREKKESFPLTVTSAQKNPTAFYLCASSIEGVEPQHFGDGTRLSIL.

This clonotype has a count of ten or more. This chain connects TRBV6-2 or TRBV6-3 to TRBJ2-1; the D gene is possibly TRBD1 (6 bases). CDR1 MNHEY and CDR2 SVGEGT come from the germline V gene. This CDR3 region has 16 residues. V shed 3 bases and J shed 0 bases, with 12 bases lying between them. CDR3 sequence reads: CASSYFRGSSYNEQFF. CDR3 in DNA: TGTGCCAGCAGTTATTTCAGGGGAAGCTCCTACAATGAGCAGTTCTTC.

The table lists this clonotype with many counts. The J gene is TRBJ1-3, the V gene TRBV7-2; maybe TRBD1 (6 bases). Trimming shortened V by 2 bases and J by 3 bases, and 11 bases separated the two germline ends. Looked up from germline, CDR1 is SGHTA and CDR2 is FQGNSA. The CDR3 is 15 residues long. The CDR3 sequence is CASSLQLGGGNTIYF. In DNA, the CDR3 is TGTGCCAGCAGCTTACAGCTAGGGGGTGGAAACACCATATATTTT.

This clonotype was detected ten times or more. This chain joins TRBV20-1 and TRBJ2-1, with TRBD1 identical over 7 bases. Germline assignment: CDR1 DFQATT and CDR2 SNEGSKA (reference sequence). The CDR3 length is 14 residues. After removal of 4 bases from V and 7 bases from J, the junction contained 10 bases not matched to a gene. CDR3 nucleotide sequence: TGCAGTGCTAAACGGGACAGCGTGATGAATGAGCAGTTCTTC. Translating gives CSAKRDSVMNEQFF.

This clonotype has at least ten counts. The chain is built from TRBV20-1 and TRBJ2-1; 14 nucleotides align to TRBD2. Trimming took 6 bases from V and 3 from J; bases not matched to a gene: 4. From germline, CDR1 is DFQATT and CDR2 SNEGSKA (reference sequence). This CDR3 region has 15 residues. The CDR3 DNA reads as TGCAGTGCAAGACTAGCGGGAGGGCACTACAATGAGCAGTTCTTC. It yields the protein CSARLAGGHYNEQFF.

This clonotype was seen repeatedly, ten times or more. V and J are TRBV30 and TRBJ1-1; 7 bases agree with TRBD1. The junction had 7 bases not matched to a gene; V was cut back by 5 bases and J by 4 bases. Germline assignment: CDR1 GTSNPN and CDR2 SVGIG (reference sequence). This CDR3 is built from 13 residues. For the CDR3, the DNA is TGTGCCTGGGCGACAGGGATGGGCACTGAAGCTTTCTTT. It encodes CAWATGMGTEAFF.

Ten or more counts support this clonotype. V usage is TRBV5-5 and J usage is TRBJ1-1; TRBD1 might be the D (5 bases). CDR1 is SGHKS and CDR2 is YYEKEE in the germline V gene (reference sequence). The germline V and J ends were trimmed by 1 base and 3 bases, with 13 bases remaining between them. The CDR3 spans 15 residues. This chain's CDR3 is CASSLLRGGDTEAFF. The CDR3 DNA is TGTGCCAGCAGCTTGTTACGGGGAGGGGACACTGAAGCTTTCTTT.

In its sample, this clonotype was seen a few times. The gene calls are TRBV19 and TRBJ2-1, with TRBD2 as a possible D gene (5 bases). The V gene lost 3 bases and the J gene lost 8 bases, with 11 bases spanning the gap. Germline V CDR1 and CDR2: LNHDA, SQIVND (reference sequence). There are 13 residues in the CDR3. The CDR3 nucleotides read TGTGCCAGTAGTATTGGAGGTGGGGATGAGCAGTTCTTC. Translated, it gives CASSIGGGDEQFF.

The chain couples TRBV14 to TRBJ2-3; D gene uncertain. V was trimmed by 2 bases and J by 0 bases, leaving 3 bases between them. The CDR3 is 13 amino acids. The germline CDR1 and CDR2 sequences are SGHDN and FVKESK. For the CDR3, the DNA is TGTGCCAGCAGCCAAAGTAGCACAGATACGCAGTATTTT. As protein: CASSQSSTDTQYF.

This clonotype was recorded many times. The chain links TRBV20-1 to TRBJ2-3; possible D gene TRBD2, 5 bases. The CDR3 has 14 amino acids. The germline gives CDR1 DFQATT, CDR2 SNEGSKA (reference sequence). V was trimmed by 6 bases and J by 6 bases, leaving 19 bases between them. The CDR3 spells CSAREEGGLDTQYF. CDR3 DNA: TGCAGTGCCCGGGAAGAGGGTGGTTTGGATACGCAGTATTTT.

This clonotype has ten or more counts. The chain employs TRBV6-2 or TRBV6-3 and TRBJ1-1; D gene uncertain. Germline CDR1 and CDR2: MNHEY and SVGEGT. The CDR3 extends over 14 amino acids. Deletions cut 0 bases from V and 1 base from J, with 6 bases between. The CDR3 sequence: CASSYSTRNTEAFF. The CDR3 DNA sequence: TGTGCCAGCAGTTACTCGACACGGAACACTGAAGCTTTCTTT.

This clonotype was counted many times. One end of the junction varies from germline; a read error may be responsible. The CDR3 region has the DNA TGTGCCTGGAATCGCGTCGAAGATGGCTACGCCTTC. Translating it yields CAWNRVEDGYAF. This sequence joins TRBV30 and TRBJ1-2; D is ambiguous. Germline CDR1 and CDR2: GTSNPN and SVGIG (reference sequence). This CDR3 contains 12 residues. Variable domain in full (rest from reference TRBV30 and TRBJ1-2): SQTIHQWPATLVQPVGSPLSLECTVEGTSNPNLYWYRQAAGRGLQLLFYSVGIGQISSEVPQNLSASRPQDRQFILSSKKLLLSDSGFYLCAWNRVEDGYAFGSGTRLTVV.

This chain connects TRBV29-1 to TRBJ2-5; unclear D gene. Germline V gives CDR1 SQVTM, CDR2 ANQGSEA. The CDR3 length is 12 residues. V dropped 5 bases and J dropped 1 base, with 8 bases sitting between them. The CDR3 region is CSVRNSQETQYF. CDR3 sequence (DNA): TGCAGCGTTAGGAATTCCCAAGAGACCCAGTACTTC.

This clonotype was recorded at least ten times. CDR3 sequence: CASSHPLPGTYNEQFF. The DNA of the CDR3 is TGTGCCAGCAGCCATCCCCTCCCGGGAACCTACAATGAGCAGTTCTTC. The V and J genes are TRBV2 and TRBJ2-1, with a tentative D call TRBD2 (5 bases). V gave up 6 bases and J gave up 2 bases, with 17 bases separating them. The CDR3 runs to 16 residues. The V gene's germline CDR1 is SNHLY and CDR2 FYNNEI. The variable domain in full, with the rest retrieved from reference TRBV2 and TRBJ2-1, is EPEVTQTPSHQVTQMGQEVILRCVPISNHLYFYWYRQILGQKVEFLVSFYNNEISEKSEIFDDQFSVERPDGSNFTLKIRSTKLEDSAMYFCASSHPLPGTYNEQFFGPGTRLTVL.

This clonotype was seen at least ten times. V and J are TRBV29-1 and TRBJ2-5; 11 bases fit TRBD2. The CDR3 sequence is 13 residues long. V lost 4 bases to trimming and J lost 3 bases; unmatched junction nucleotides: 1. The V gene's germline CDR1 is SQVTM and CDR2 ANQGSEA. CDR3 region: CSVVGLAEETQYF. The CDR3 bases are TGCAGCGTTGTGGGACTAGCGGAAGAGACCCAGTACTTC.

This clonotype was picked up many times. The V call is TRBV3-1, the J call TRBJ1-5, with D possibly being TRBD1 (5 bases). This CDR3 has 13 amino acids. Trimming pared 1 base from V and 6 bases from J, leaving 7 bases between. Per the germline V gene, CDR1 is LGHDT and CDR2 is YNNKEL (reference sequence). CDR3 nucleotides: TGTGCCAGCAGCCAAGTGGGGGGTCAGCCCCAGCATTTT. It is translated as CASSQVGGQPQHF.

The chain carries TRBV20-1 and TRBJ2-7; 9 nucleotides match TRBD1. V gave up 5 bases and J gave up 1 base; unmatched junction bases: 9. Germline lookup yields CDR1 DFQATT and CDR2 SNEGSKA (reference sequence). The CDR3 consists of 15 residues. In DNA, the CDR3 is TGCAGTGCTGGGGGGTGGGGACAGGGATCCTACGAGCAGTACGTC. Protein: CSAGGWGQGSYEQYV.

Many counts were recorded for this clonotype. The chain carries TRBV5-1 and TRBJ2-3; the match to TRBD1 covers 7 bases. V lost 4 bases and J lost 2; bases outside the gene matches: 4. The CDR3 has 14 residues. The V gene's germline CDR1 is SGHRS and CDR2 YFSETQ. The CDR3 reads CASSTDRATDTQYF. The CDR3 region has the DNA TGCGCCAGCAGCACCGACAGGGCCACAGATACGCAGTATTTT.

This clonotype appeared many times. The chain uses TRBV25-1 and TRBJ2-2, with TRBD1 identical over 7 bases. This CDR3 is built from 12 residues. Germline loops: CDR1 MGHDK, CDR2 SYGVNS. The ends lost 3 bases at V and 12 bases at J; junction bases unmatched: 4. This CDR3 is CASSDLQGKLFF. In nucleotides, the CDR3 is TGTGCCAGCAGTGATTTACAGGGGAAGCTGTTTTTT.

In this sample, this clonotype turned up many times. The V call is TRBV24-1, the J call TRBJ2-3; D is unclear. The CDR3 is 14 amino acids. Looked up from germline, CDR1 is KGHDR and CDR2 is SFDVKD. Trimming removed 0 bases at V and 6 bases at J, with 9 bases between. This chain's CDR3 is CATSDLSSRDTQYF. Written as DNA, the CDR3 is TGTGCCACCAGTGATTTGAGCTCGCGGGATACGCAGTATTTT.